A single sample is the source of the 16 T cell receptor beta chains below, sequenced in a study of molecular identifiers for immune sequencing clone quantification (dated by TCRdb to 2016 to 2019). Libraries came from PCR. TCRdb records NextSeq 500 as the sequencer. TCRdb trimmed public reads at Q25 via fastp, called clones via MiXCR and kept in-frame beta chains. One record per CDR3 amino acid sequence lists the most common genes and DNA. In this sample the table shows around 320,000 distinct CDR3 sequences, under 25% of which occur a single time. 0.65% to 0.75% of the sample is held by the ten biggest clonotypes. The sequenced sample was naive CD8+ T cells from blood, with Jurkat cell RNA spiked in. The cell subset or site label of this sample denotes: FACS-sorted CD8+CD4-CCR7+CD45RA+ naive T cells. Receptor source: a human donor in good health. Some libraries in this study had Jurkat cell RNA spiked in.

Note on this clonotype: This may arise from a read error, as a much more abundant clone is one base away. The chain combines TRBV30 with TRBJ2-5; 8 nucleotides align to TRBD2. Germline values: CDR1 GTSNPN, CDR2 SVGIG (reference sequence). This CDR3 spans 14 amino acids. The CDR3 loop is CAWSGGLGGEPQYF. The CDR3 nucleotides are TGTGCCTGGAGTGGGGGACTAGGGGGAGAGCCCCAGTACTTC. The variable domain in full, with the rest retrieved from reference TRBV30 and TRBJ2-5, is SQTIHQWPATLVQPVGSPLSLECTVEGTSNPNLYWYRQAAGRGLQLLFYSVGIGQISSEVPQNLSASRPQDRQFILSSKKLLLSDSGFYLCAWSGGLGGEPQYFGPGTRLLVL.

At least ten counts were recorded for this clonotype. For the CDR3, the DNA is TGTGCCAGCAGCCCAGAGGACAGGCGTCAGCCCCAGCATTTT. Protein product: CASSPEDRRQPQHF. The genes are TRBV28 and TRBJ1-5, with 7 bases identical to TRBD1. J lost 6 bases, V lost 6 bases, and 8 bases had no gene match. The CDR3 totals 14 residues. The germline V gene has CDR1 MDHEN and CDR2 SYDVKM.

The chain recombines TRBV12-3 or TRBV12-4 with TRBJ1-5; D remains unclear. The germline V and J ends were trimmed by 3 bases and 10 bases, with 19 bases remaining between them. The CDR3 consists of 15 residues. DNA of the CDR3: TGTGCCAGCAGTTTTAGGGAGGGAAGTATGGAACCCCAGCATTTT. Translation gives CASSFREGSMEPQHF.

The chain uses TRBV5-4 and TRBJ2-4; D may be TRBD1 (5 bases). The CDR3 runs 11 residues. Germline CDR1 reads SGHNT; CDR2 reads YYREEE (reference sequence). Deletions cut 5 bases from V and 11 bases from J, with 11 bases between. The CDR3 spells CASRDQGLQYF. The CDR3 bases are TGTGCCAGCAGGGACCAGGGTCTTCAGTACTTC.

This clonotype was observed a handful of times. The CDR3 loop is CASSLDSTPNEQYF. In DNA, the CDR3 is TGTGCCAGCAGCTTAGACTCCACCCCCAACGAGCAGTACTTC. The gene calls are TRBV7-2 and TRBJ2-7; D call uncertain. The CDR3 totals 14 residues. Looked up from germline, CDR1 is SGHTA and CDR2 is FQGNSA. Trimming left V 1 base short and J 5 bases short, with 12 bases between.

This rearrangement joins TRBV4-3 to TRBJ2-7; 10 nucleotides agree with TRBD2. Looked up from germline, CDR1 is LGHNA and CDR2 is YSLEER. This CDR3 region has 16 residues. With 2 bases clipped from V and 6 bases from J, the junction kept 10 bases outside the gene matches. CDR3 sequence: CASSQRGLAGVGEQYF. CDR3 nucleotides: TGCGCCAGCAGCCAAAGAGGGCTAGCGGGGGTGGGCGAGCAGTACTTC.

This clonotype was picked up many times. The V call is TRBV5-1, the J call TRBJ1-2; D possibly corresponds to TRBD1 (5 bases). Per germline, CDR1 SGHRS and CDR2 YFSETQ. The CDR3 loop spans 13 amino acids. Trimming shortened V by 3 bases and J by 3 bases, and 9 bases separated the two germline ends. In nucleotides, the CDR3 is TGCGCCAGCAGCTCTGAAGGGGACTATGGCTACACCTTC. It translates to CASSSEGDYGYTF.

The chain couples TRBV13 to TRBJ1-2, with D perhaps TRBD1 (6 bases). V lost 0 bases and J 3 bases, leaving 14 bases between the germline ends. This CDR3 has 16 residues. CDR1 and CDR2 (germline): PRHDT, FYEKMQ (reference sequence). The CDR3 here is CASSLGLTGFYYGYTF. The DNA for the CDR3 is TGTGCCAGCAGCTTAGGATTAACAGGGTTCTACTATGGCTACACCTTC. Looking up the rest from reference TRBV13 and TRBJ1-2 gives the full variable domain: AAGVIQSPRHLIKEKRETATLKCYPIPRHDTVYWYQQGPGQDPQFLISFYEKMQSDKGSIPDRFSAQQFSDYHSELNMSSLELGDSALYFCASSLGLTGFYYGYTFGSGTRLTVV.

Here the CDR3 DNA reads TGTGCCAGCAAGGGACAGGGGGTCTACGAGCAGTACTTC. This sequence encodes CASKGQGVYEQYF. This chain links TRBV6-5 with TRBJ2-7; TRBD1 aligns across 11 bases. V dropped 7 bases and J dropped 3; count of bases not matched to a gene: 2. CDR3 size: 13 residues. Germline CDR1 is MNHEY and CDR2 is SVGAGI.

This clonotype occurred a few times. A read error may explain this, as a much larger clone is one base away. The chain couples TRBV4-1 to TRBJ1-5; D remains unclear. Germline V gene lookup returns CDR1 MGHRA and CDR2 YSYEKL. There are 14 residues in the CDR3. CDR3 in DNA: TGCGCCAACAGCCAAGAGTTTAGCAATCAGCCCCAGCATTTT. This encodes CANSQEFSNQPQHF.

This clonotype was found once. Germline and junction disagree at one end, which may indicate a read error. The chain joins TRBV24-1 to TRBJ1-1; D is unclear. The CDR3 has 15 amino acids. Germline CDR1 KGHDR, CDR2 SFDVKD. The CDR3, as DNA: TGTGCCACCAGTGGTATGGACGGGGTACTGGCTGAAGTTTTCTTT. Protein: CATSGMDGVLAEVFF.

On this clonotype: This sequence may be a read error, since a much larger clone differs from it by one base. V gene TRBV28 combines with J gene TRBJ2-7, with 12 bases identical to TRBD2. V trimming: 2 bases; J trimming: 5 bases; junction bases outside the gene matches: 10. The CDR3 loop spans 17 amino acids. Germline V gene sequence: CDR1 MDHEN, CDR2 SYDVKM. The CDR3 DNA reads as TGTGCCAGCAGTTTAGTACTAGCGGGAGGATCGTCCCACGAGCAGTACTTC. It encodes CASSLVLAGGSSHEQYF. Full variable domain (outside the CDR3, taken from reference TRBV28 and TRBJ2-7): DVKVTQSSRYLVKRTGEKVFLECVQDMDHENMFWYRQDPGLGLRLIYFSYDVKMKEKGDIPEGYSVSREKKERFSLILESASTNQTSMYLCASSLVLAGGSSHEQYFGPGTRLTVT.

Concerning this clonotype: Mismatch with germline at one junction end may stem from a read error. V and J are TRBV27 and TRBJ1-3, with D unclear. The CDR3 extends over 12 amino acids. The germline V gene encodes CDR1 MNHEY and CDR2 SMNVEV (reference sequence). CDR3 DNA: TGTGCTAGCAGTTTACCTGGAATCACCATATATTTT. Protein: CASSLPGITIYF.

In its sample, this clonotype was seen a few times. The chain employs TRBV12-3 or TRBV12-4 and TRBJ1-1, with a weak D call TRBD1 (5 bases). With 10 bases removed from V and 3 bases from J, the gap between germline ends came to 15 bases. This CDR3 contains 13 residues. CDR3 region: CAKKAGPHTEAFF. CDR3 nucleotide sequence: TGTGCCAAAAAAGCAGGGCCGCACACTGAAGCTTTCTTT.

At least ten counts were recorded for this clonotype. The chain couples TRBV9 to TRBJ2-3; 11 bases are a match to TRBD2. The germline CDR1 and CDR2 sequences are SGDLS and YYNGEE. This CDR3 contains 16 residues. V lost 4 bases and J lost 2; bases outside the gene matches: 6. The CDR3 DNA follows: TGTGCCAGCAGCCCTCCTAGCGGGGGGTACACAGATACGCAGTATTTT. Encoded protein: CASSPPSGGYTDTQYF.

With regard to this clonotype: This may be a read error: a much more frequent sequence differs by one nucleotide. The chain is built from TRBV20-1 and TRBJ1-6; 8 bases line up with TRBD1. Germline CDR1 and CDR2: DFQATT and SNEGSKA (reference sequence). There are 13 residues in the CDR3. The CDR3 DNA is TGCAGTGCTAAGGACAGGGCGAATTCACGCCTCCACTTT. Its translation is CSAKDRANSRLHF.